The clone carrying this T cell receptor (beta chain) was found a few times. What it recognizes is unknown. The CDR3 is 16 residues long. CDR1 is DFQATT, CDR2 SNEGSKA, per germline (reference sequence). V lost 0 bases and J lost 2, with 17 bases in between. PBMCs, at least 7 million per sample, were isolated. It was with a sample-barcoded 5' primer and a J-beta primer mix that a second PCR of about 6 to 12 cycles was run. A tag from a template-switch adaptor with 12 random nucleotides marked each cDNA molecule. TCRdb passed the 5' RACE reads through MiXCR, listing each CDR3 protein once. This table holds about 1.6 million distinct CDR3 sequences, roughly 32% found once. The sample originates from a study of blood T cells in healthy people across ages. Overall study results and limits: Greater diversity and more naive CD4+ cells were seen in long-lived donors than in aged donors. Significant beta diversity loss was already apparent by age approximately 42, declining roughly linearly.

This TCR came from a woman aged 25 to 39 in good health. Sequences were obtained from blood. The rearrangement uses TRBV20-1 and TRBJ2-7; D is perhaps TRBD1 (6 bases). CDR3 coding DNA: TGCAGTGCTAGAGATTCCGGTGTGGGGGCCCCCTACGAGCAGTACTTC. Translating gives CSARDSGVGAPYEQYF.